The TCR beta chain described here comes from a study of technical replicates of blood from a few donors. CDR1 and CDR2 (germline): LNHDA, SQIVND (reference sequence). The CDR3 loop spans 14 amino acids. With 5 bases removed from V and 4 bases from J, the gap between germline ends came to 12 bases. Sequenced by immunoSEQ multiplex PCR; TCRdb stores in-frame clones only, minus some. Altogether some 100,000 clones are present, roughly 95% being singletons, with the ten largest covering over 0.2%. The gene calls are TRBV19 and TRBJ1-5, with D uncertain. This TCR was sampled from a human donor in good health. Sequencing input: T cells isolated from PBMCs. In DNA, the CDR3 is TGTGCCAGTAGTGCGAGTAACGTGAATCAGCCCCAGCATTTT. Its translation is CASSASNVNQPQHF.